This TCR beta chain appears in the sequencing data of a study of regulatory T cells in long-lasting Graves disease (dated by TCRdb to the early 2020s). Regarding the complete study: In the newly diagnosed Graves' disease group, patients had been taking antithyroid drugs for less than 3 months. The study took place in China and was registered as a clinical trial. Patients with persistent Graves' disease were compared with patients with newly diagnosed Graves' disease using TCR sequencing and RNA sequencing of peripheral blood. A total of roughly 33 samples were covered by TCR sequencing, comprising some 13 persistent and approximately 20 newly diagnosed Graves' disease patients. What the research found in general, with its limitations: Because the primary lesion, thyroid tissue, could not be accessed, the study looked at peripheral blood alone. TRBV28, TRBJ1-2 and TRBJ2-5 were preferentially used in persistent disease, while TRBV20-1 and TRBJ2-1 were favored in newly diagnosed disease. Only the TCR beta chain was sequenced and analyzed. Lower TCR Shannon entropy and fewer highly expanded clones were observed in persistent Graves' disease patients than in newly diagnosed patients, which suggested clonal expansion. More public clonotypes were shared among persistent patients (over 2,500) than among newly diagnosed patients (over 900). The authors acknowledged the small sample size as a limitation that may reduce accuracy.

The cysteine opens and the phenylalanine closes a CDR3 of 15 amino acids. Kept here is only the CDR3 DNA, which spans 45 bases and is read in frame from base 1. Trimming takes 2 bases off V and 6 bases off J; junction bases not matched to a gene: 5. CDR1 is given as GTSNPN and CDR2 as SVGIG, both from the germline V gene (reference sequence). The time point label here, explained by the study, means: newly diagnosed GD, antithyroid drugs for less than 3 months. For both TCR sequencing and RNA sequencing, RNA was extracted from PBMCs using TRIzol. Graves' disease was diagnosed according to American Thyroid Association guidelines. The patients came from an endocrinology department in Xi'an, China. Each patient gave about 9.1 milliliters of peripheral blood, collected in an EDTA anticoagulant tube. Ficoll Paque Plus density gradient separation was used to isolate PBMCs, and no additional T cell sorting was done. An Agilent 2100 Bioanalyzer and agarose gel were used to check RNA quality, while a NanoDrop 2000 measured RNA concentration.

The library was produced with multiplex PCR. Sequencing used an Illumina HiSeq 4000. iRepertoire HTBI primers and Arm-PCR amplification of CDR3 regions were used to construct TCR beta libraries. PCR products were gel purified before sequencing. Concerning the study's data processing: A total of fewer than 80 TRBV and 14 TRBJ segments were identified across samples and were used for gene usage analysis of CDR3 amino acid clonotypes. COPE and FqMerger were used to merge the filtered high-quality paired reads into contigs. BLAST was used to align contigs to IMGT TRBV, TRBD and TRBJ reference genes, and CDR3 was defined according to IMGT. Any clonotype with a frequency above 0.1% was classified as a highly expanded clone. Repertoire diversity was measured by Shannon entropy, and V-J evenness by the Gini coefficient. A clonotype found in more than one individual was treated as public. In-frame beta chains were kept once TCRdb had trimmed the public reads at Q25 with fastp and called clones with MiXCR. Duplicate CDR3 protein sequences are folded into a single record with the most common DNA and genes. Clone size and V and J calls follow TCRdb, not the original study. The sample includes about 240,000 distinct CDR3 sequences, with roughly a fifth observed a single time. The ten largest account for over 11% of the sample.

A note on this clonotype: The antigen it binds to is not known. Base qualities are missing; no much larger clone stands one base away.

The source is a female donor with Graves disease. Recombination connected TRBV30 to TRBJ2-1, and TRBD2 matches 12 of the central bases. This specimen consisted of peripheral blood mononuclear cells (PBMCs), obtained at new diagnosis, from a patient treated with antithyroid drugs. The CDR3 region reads CAWSRLAGVSNEQFF. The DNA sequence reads TGTGCCTGGAGTCGACTAGCGGGGGTGTCCAATGAGCAGTTCTTC.